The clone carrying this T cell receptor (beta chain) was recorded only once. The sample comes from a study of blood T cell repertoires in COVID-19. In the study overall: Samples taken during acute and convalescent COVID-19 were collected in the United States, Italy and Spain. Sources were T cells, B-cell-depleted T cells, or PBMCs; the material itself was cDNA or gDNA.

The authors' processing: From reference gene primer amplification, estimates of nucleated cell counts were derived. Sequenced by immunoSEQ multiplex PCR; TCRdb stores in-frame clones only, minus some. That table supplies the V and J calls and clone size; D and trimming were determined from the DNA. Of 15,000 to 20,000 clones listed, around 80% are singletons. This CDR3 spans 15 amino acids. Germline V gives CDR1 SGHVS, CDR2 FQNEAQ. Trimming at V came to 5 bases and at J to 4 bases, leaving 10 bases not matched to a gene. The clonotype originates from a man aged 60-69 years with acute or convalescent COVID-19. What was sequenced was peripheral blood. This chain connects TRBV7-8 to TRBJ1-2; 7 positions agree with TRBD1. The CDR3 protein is CASSRRGQRSYGYTF. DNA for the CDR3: TGTGCCAGCAGCCGTCGGGGACAGCGAAGCTATGGCTACACCTTC.